This TCR beta chain comes out of a study of OX40 agonist ivuxolimab in advanced cancers. General observations from the study: At 0.1 to 3.0 mg/kg, clonal expansion of CD4+ and CD8+ blood T cells had occurred by week 6.

Clones were read by immunoSEQ multiplex PCR, and TCRdb kept only the in-frame ones, dropping some. The profile shows about 76,000 clones, 85% to 90% of them singletons. In germline, CDR1 is MNHEY, CDR2 SVGAGI. The CDR3 spans 15 residues. Trimming cost V 4 bases and J 5 bases; bases outside gene matches: 10. People who had autoimmune disease history or systemic immunosuppression were excluded. Of note for this clone: Its antigen is not identified.

The clonotype was recovered from an adult with an advanced solid tumor such as melanoma, head and neck, liver or kidney cancer. The sample was CD4+ or CD8+ T cells sorted from blood, taken in a trial of the OX40 agonist ivuxolimab. V is TRBV6-5 and J is TRBJ2-7; 8 positions agree with TRBD2. The CDR3 DNA follows: TGTGCCAGCAGTTTCGACCTGACTAGCGTGAACGAGCAGTACTTC. It encodes CASSFDLTSVNEQYF.